This paragraph covers one T cell receptor beta chain sequence. Its antigen is currently unknown. The CDR3 covers 19 residues. V dropped 1 base and J dropped 0; count of bases not matched to a gene: 14. The entry originates in a study of cytomegalovirus exposure and HLA in healthy donors. Study-level results: TCR beta chains associated with HLA were, in a later analysis, more clonally expanded than equally common others. According to the study, roughly 180 TCR beta chains were cytomegalovirus-associated.

The PCR had 60 Vbeta and 13 Jbeta primers. The repertoire was sequenced with immunoSEQ multiplex PCR; TCRdb's copy has only in-frame clones and lacks some. Of some 150,000 clones in the sample, roughly 80% are singletons; the top ten hold over 1.1%. The sequenced material came from PBMCs. The J gene is TRBJ2-7, the V gene TRBV23-1, with 8 bases lining up with TRBD1. TRBV23-1 is known as an ORF, though its function is uncertain. The clonotype was recovered from a male donor in good health and CMV-seronegative. DNA of the CDR3: TGCGCCAGCAGTCAATTCGGTGGTCACACGGGACAGGACTCCTACGAGCAGTACTTC. It is translated as CASSQFGGHTGQDSYEQYF.